A single sample is the source of the 4 T cell receptor beta chains below, sequenced in a study of early T cells in non-severe SARS-CoV-2 infection. One entry per CDR3 protein, called by TCRdb with MiXCR from the 5' RACE reads. Counted here are about 35,000 distinct CDR3 sequences, 7.9% occurring once; the ten biggest clones make up around 11%. Sequenced material: whole blood, taken at baseline. These receptors were taken from an adult who was a healthcare worker with PCR-confirmed SARS-CoV-2 infection or an uninfected control (not recorded which).

V and J are TRBV7-2 and TRBJ2-2; 7 bases are a match to TRBD1. The germline V gene encodes CDR1 SGHTA and CDR2 FQGNSA. V trimming: 9 bases; J trimming: 7 bases; junction bases outside the gene matches: 8. This CDR3 has 13 residues. The CDR3 protein is CASRDRADGELFF. As DNA, the CDR3 is TGTGCCAGTCGAGACAGGGCGGACGGGGAGCTGTTTTTT.

The chain links TRBV7-9 to TRBJ1-1; a weak D match, TRBD1 (6 bases). CDR1 is SEHNR, CDR2 FQNEAQ, per germline (reference sequence). V lost 4 bases to trimming and J lost 1 base, with 25 bases between them. The CDR3 is 19 residues long. The CDR3, as DNA: TGTGCCAGCAGCTCCCCGAGGAGGGGGAGAACAATAGGGAACACTGAAGCTTTCTTT. This sequence encodes CASSSPRRGRTIGNTEAFF.

The V call is TRBV20-1, the J call TRBJ2-5; 8 bases line up with TRBD2. J gave up 5 bases and V 3 bases, and 14 bases lay outside the gene matches. The CDR3 is made up of 16 amino acids. Germline V gene lookup returns CDR1 DFQATT and CDR2 SNEGSKA (reference sequence). CDR3 in amino acids: CSASPDRGGPRETQYF. The DNA of the CDR3 is TGCAGTGCTAGTCCCGACCGGGGGGGCCCGCGGGAGACCCAGTACTTC.

This clonotype has a handful of counts. The chain has TRBV27 and TRBJ2-7; TRBD1 matches 11 bases. From germline, CDR1 is MNHEY and CDR2 SMNVEV (reference sequence). This CDR3 has 15 residues. V shed 7 bases, J shed 3 bases, and the junction held 8 bases outside the gene matches. CDR3 nucleotide sequence: TGTGCCAGCAAGGGACAGGGGGGCCCCTTCTACGAGCAGTACTTC. Translating gives CASKGQGGPFYEQYF.